A selection of T cell receptor beta chains follows, all from one sample in a study of blood T cell repertoires in COVID-19. Repertoires were generated with immunoSEQ multiplex PCR, while TCRdb's copy carries only in-frame clones and drops some. The sample includes approximately 200,000 clones, approximately 80% of them seen just once. Input material: PBMCs or T cells enriched from blood (not recorded which). The receptors come from a woman between 40 and 50 years old with acute COVID-19. Both conserved end residues are part of each CDR3. A D gene is named only where the DNA matches it firmly. Clone sizes are given selectively: once, few, many, or a class where the clone is expanded.

J gene,V gene,D gene,clone size,CDR3 protein,CDR3 DNA
TRBJ1-4,TRBV6-5,.,.,CASRFRGIANEKLFF,TGTGCCAGCAGGTTCAGGGGCATAGCTAATGAAAAACTGTTTTTT
TRBJ2-2,TRBV9,TRBD2,.,CASSVAVAGNTGELFF,TGTGCCAGCAGCGTAGCGGTAGCGGGGAACACCGGGGAGCTGTTTTTT
TRBJ2-1,TRBV7-2,TRBD1,.,CASSLEGAGGNEQFF,TGTGCCAGCAGCTTAGAAGGTGCAGGGGGCAATGAGCAGTTCTTC
TRBJ2-7,TRBV6-5,.,once,CASQHLDSYEQYF,TGTGCCAGCCAGCACCTAGACTCCTACGAGCAGTACTTC
TRBJ1-5,TRBV6-5,.,.,CASRTGYWQPQHF,TGTGCCAGCAGAACAGGGTATTGGCAGCCCCAGCATTTT
TRBJ1-4,TRBV5-1,.,.,CASSSGGVDEKLFF,TGCGCCAGCAGCTCCGGCGGGGTCGATGAAAAACTGTTTTTT
TRBJ1-5,TRBV27,.,.,CASRDRGNQPQHF,TGTGCCAGCAGGGACAGAGGGAACCAGCCCCAGCATTTT
TRBJ1-5,TRBV28,TRBD1,few,CASKGATANQPQHF,TGTGCCAGCAAGGGGGCGACGGCCAATCAGCCCCAGCATTTT
TRBJ1-2,TRBV11-2,.,.,CASSSRGGPGRANYGYTF,TGTGCCAGCAGCTCCAGAGGGGGTCCGGGACGGGCAAACTATGGCTACACCTTC
TRBJ1-5,TRBV2,.,.,CASSIKGGPMGNQPQHF,TGTGCCAGCTCTATTAAGGGGGGGCCGATGGGCAATCAGCCCCAGCATTTT
TRBJ1-5,TRBV20-1,TRBD1,.,CSASGRQGGQPQHF,TGCAGTGCTAGTGGCCGACAGGGAGGTCAGCCCCAGCATTTT
TRBJ1-6,TRBV5-1,.,few,CASSPLLGGDNSPLHF,TGCGCCAGCAGCCCATTGTTAGGAGGGGATAATTCACCCCTCCACTTT
TRBJ1-1,TRBV4-3,TRBD1,.,CASSWRDRGNTEAFF,TGCGCCAGCAGCTGGAGGGACAGGGGGAACACTGAAGCTTTCTTT
TRBJ2-3,TRBV5-6,.,.,CASSQGSPQYF,TGTGCCAGCAGCCAGGGGTCTCCGCAGTATTTT
TRBJ1-2,TRBV3-1/TRBV3-2,.,.,CASSQGSGGGYTF,TGTGCCAGCAGCCAAGGATCGGGAGGCGGCTACACCTTC
TRBJ1-2,TRBV12-3/TRBV12-4,.,.,CASSQGQFGYTF,TGTGCCAGCAGCCAAGGACAGTTTGGCTACACCTTC
TRBJ1-4,TRBV4-2,TRBD1,once,CASRGRTGGDEKLFF,TGTGCCAGCAGAGGAAGGACAGGGGGGGATGAAAAACTGTTTTTT
TRBJ1-2,TRBV30,.,once,CAWSVGDLLPYGYTF,TGTGCCTGGAGTGTCGGGGACTTGCTCCCCTATGGCTACACCTTC
TRBJ2-2,TRBV2,TRBD1,.,CASSDRVNTGELFF,TGTGCCAGCAGCGACAGGGTGAACACCGGGGAGCTGTTTTTT
TRBJ2-3,TRBV5-6,TRBD1,.,CASRRQGAEDTQYF,TGTGCCAGCCGACGACAGGGGGCTGAGGATACGCAGTATTTT
TRBJ1-3,TRBV19,.,few,CASTPVGYSGNTIYF,TGTGCCAGTACTCCAGTCGGGTACTCTGGAAACACCATATATTTT
TRBJ2-7,TRBV19,TRBD1,.,CASSTTPAGTGAPYEQYF,TGTGCCAGTAGTACAACCCCTGCCGGGACAGGGGCACCCTACGAGCAGTACTTC
TRBJ2-7,TRBV6-1,.,.,CASSEGTYYEQYF,TGTGCCAGCAGTGAAGGGACTTATTACGAGCAGTACTTC
TRBJ2-6,TRBV3-1/TRBV3-2,TRBD1,.,CASSHLTGGSGANVLTF,TGTGCCAGCAGCCATCTGACAGGGGGCTCTGGGGCCAACGTCCTGACTTTC
TRBJ2-1,TRBV15,.,few,CATSNAGNEQFF,TGTGCCACCAGCAACGCCGGGAATGAGCAGTTCTTC
TRBJ2-7,TRBV28,.,.,CASSPRLDRTGEQYF,TGTGCCAGCAGCCCTCGACTAGATAGGACGGGGGAGCAGTACTTC
TRBJ1-4,TRBV18,TRBD1,.,CASSQQTPGTGGSSAPSQFF,TGTGCCAGCTCTCAACAGACCCCCGGGACAGGGGGGTCTAGTGCCCCGTCGCAATTTTTT
TRBJ2-3,TRBV28,TRBD2,.,CASGGPGGEDTQYF,TGTGCCAGCGGTGGACCGGGAGGTGAAGATACGCAGTATTTT